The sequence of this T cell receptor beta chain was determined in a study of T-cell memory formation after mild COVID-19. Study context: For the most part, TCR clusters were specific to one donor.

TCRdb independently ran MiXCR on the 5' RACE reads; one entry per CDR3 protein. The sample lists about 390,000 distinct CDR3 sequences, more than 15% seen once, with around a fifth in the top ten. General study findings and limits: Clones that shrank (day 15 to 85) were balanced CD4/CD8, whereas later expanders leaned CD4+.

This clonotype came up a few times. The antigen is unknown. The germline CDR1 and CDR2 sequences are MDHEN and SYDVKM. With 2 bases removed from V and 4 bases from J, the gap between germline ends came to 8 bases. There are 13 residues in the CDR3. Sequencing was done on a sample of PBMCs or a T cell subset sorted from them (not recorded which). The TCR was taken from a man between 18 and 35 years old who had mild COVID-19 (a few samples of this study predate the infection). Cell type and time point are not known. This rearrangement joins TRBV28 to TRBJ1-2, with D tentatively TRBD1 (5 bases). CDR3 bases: TGTGCCAGCAGTTTACTAGGGACCTATGGCTACACCTTC. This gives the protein CASSLLGTYGYTF.